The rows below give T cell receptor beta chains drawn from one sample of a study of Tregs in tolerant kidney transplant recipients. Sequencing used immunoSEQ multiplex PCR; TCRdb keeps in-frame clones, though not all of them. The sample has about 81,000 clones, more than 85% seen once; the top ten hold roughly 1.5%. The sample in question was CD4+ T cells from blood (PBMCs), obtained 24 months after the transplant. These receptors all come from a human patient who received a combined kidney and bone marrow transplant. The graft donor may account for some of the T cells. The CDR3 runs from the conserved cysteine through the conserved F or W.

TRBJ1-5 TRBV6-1 CASSALGTGGNQPQHF
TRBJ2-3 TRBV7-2 CASSNPGLSTDTQYF
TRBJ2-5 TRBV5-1 CASSLYRDRETQYF
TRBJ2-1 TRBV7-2 CASSLGDRGIDEQFF
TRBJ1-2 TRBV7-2 CASSLAPLRQAPGYTF
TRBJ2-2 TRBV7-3 CASSLAGWATGELFF
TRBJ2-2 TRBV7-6 CASSRMTGGSTGELFF
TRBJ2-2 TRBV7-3 CASSPQTDGELFF
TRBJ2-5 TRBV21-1 CASSKGKKTGCLETQYF
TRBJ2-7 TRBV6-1 CASSALLGAADSYEQYF
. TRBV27 CASRNRSTYEQYF
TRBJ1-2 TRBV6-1 CASSDQTAGRRYTF
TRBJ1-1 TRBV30 CAWRGTRAGEAFF
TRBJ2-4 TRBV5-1 CASSLGGSSAKNIQYF
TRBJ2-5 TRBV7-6 CASSGSGFYGQYF
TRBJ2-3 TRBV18 CASSPSGTLSTDTQYF
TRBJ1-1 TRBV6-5 CASSYGDSKAFF
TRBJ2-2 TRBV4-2 CASSPTSGNTGELFF
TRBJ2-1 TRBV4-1 CASSHSTLAGVVFNEQFF
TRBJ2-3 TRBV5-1 CASSLAQESDTQYF
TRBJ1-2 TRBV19 CASRRDYGYTF
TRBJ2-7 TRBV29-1 CSVAAGVNYEQYF
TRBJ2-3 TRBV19 CASSIGGKTDTQYF
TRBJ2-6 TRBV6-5 CASTTGYGANVLTF
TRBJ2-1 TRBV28 CASSFRASGSYSYNEQFF